This is a list of T cell receptor beta chains from one sample in a study of identical twins. TCRdb re-called the 5' RACE reads with MiXCR, one entry per CDR3 protein. The sample includes some 200,000 distinct CDR3 sequences, around 8% of them seen just once. The same data also contributed to another study, on yellow fever vaccine responses in identical twins.

The sample consisted of memory (CD45RO+) T cells sorted from blood. These receptors were obtained from a woman under 30 in good health. Each CDR3 is given with its conserved first and last residue. The order of the fields is CDR3 DNA, CDR3 protein, V gene, D gene, clone size, J gene. D genes are given only for firm matches. Clone size is given for some rows only: seen once, a few or many times, or a class if the clone is expanded.

CDR3 DNA: TGCGCCAGCAGCTTGGGCTCGGGGAACCTCTACAATGAGCAGTTCTTC
CDR3 protein: CASSLGSGNLYNEQFF
V gene: TRBV5-1
D gene: .
clone size: few
J gene: TRBJ2-1

CDR3 DNA: TGTGCCACACCGACAGGGGTCAATGAGCAGTTCTTC
CDR3 protein: CATPTGVNEQFF
V gene: TRBV24-1
D gene: TRBD1
clone size: .
J gene: TRBJ2-1

CDR3 DNA: TGTGCCAGCAGCTTATCAGGGGCCGGGGAGACCCAGTACTTC
CDR3 protein: CASSLSGAGETQYF
V gene: TRBV7-9
D gene: .
clone size: many
J gene: TRBJ2-5

CDR3 DNA: TGTGCCAGCAGCTCTCTAAAAACAGATACGCAGTATTTT
CDR3 protein: CASSSLKTDTQYF
V gene: TRBV7-9
D gene: .
clone size: many
J gene: TRBJ2-3

CDR3 DNA: TGCGCCAGCAGTTTAGTAGCGGGGCCCAGCTACGAGCAGTACTTC
CDR3 protein: CASSLVAGPSYEQYF
V gene: TRBV5-1
D gene: TRBD2
clone size: few
J gene: TRBJ2-7

CDR3 DNA: TGTGCCAGCAGCTTAACGGGACCAGGGGAGACCCAGTACTTC
CDR3 protein: CASSLTGPGETQYF
V gene: TRBV7-3
D gene: .
clone size: .
J gene: TRBJ2-5

CDR3 DNA: TGTGCCAGCAGCTCCACCAGCGGGACCTACAATGAGCAGTTCTTC
CDR3 protein: CASSSTSGTYNEQFF
V gene: TRBV11-2
D gene: TRBD2
clone size: .
J gene: TRBJ2-1

CDR3 DNA: TGTGCCAGCAGTCTCCCTAGCGGGTGGTACAATGAGCAGTTCTTC
CDR3 protein: CASSLPSGWYNEQFF
V gene: TRBV28
D gene: TRBD2
clone size: many
J gene: TRBJ2-1

CDR3 DNA: TGCAGCGTTGGCGAAGAGACCCAGTACTTC
CDR3 protein: CSVGEETQYF
V gene: TRBV29-1
D gene: .
clone size: .
J gene: TRBJ2-5

CDR3 DNA: TGTGCCAGCAGCCCGACTAGCGGGAGTCAAGAGACCCAGTACTTC
CDR3 protein: CASSPTSGSQETQYF
V gene: TRBV14
D gene: TRBD2
clone size: .
J gene: TRBJ2-5

CDR3 DNA: TGTGCCAGCAGCACCCCTATCGCCGGGACCGATGAGCAGTTCTTC
CDR3 protein: CASSTPIAGTDEQFF
V gene: TRBV12-3/TRBV12-4
D gene: .
clone size: many
J gene: TRBJ2-1

CDR3 DNA: TGTGCCAGCAGCGGGCGACAGGGAGGGATCGAGACCCAGTACTTC
CDR3 protein: CASSGRQGGIETQYF
V gene: TRBV7-9
D gene: .
clone size: many
J gene: TRBJ2-5

CDR3 DNA: TGTGCCAGCAGTTACGGGATGGGCTTAGTGGGGAACACAGATACGCAGTATTTT
CDR3 protein: CASSYGMGLVGNTDTQYF
V gene: TRBV6-2/TRBV6-3
D gene: .
clone size: few
J gene: TRBJ2-3

CDR3 DNA: TGTGCCAGCAGTGAAGGATGGGGGATCTATGGCTACACCTTC
CDR3 protein: CASSEGWGIYGYTF
V gene: TRBV2
D gene: .
clone size: .
J gene: TRBJ1-2

CDR3 DNA: TGCAGTGCTAGTTCCAGTTTTAATCCCTACGAGCAGTACTTC
CDR3 protein: CSASSSFNPYEQYF
V gene: TRBV20-1
D gene: .
clone size: few
J gene: TRBJ2-7

CDR3 DNA: TGCTGTGCTAGAGATTTTGTGACAGGAGTAAACGAGCAGTACTTC
CDR3 protein: CCARDFVTGVNEQYF
V gene: TRBV20-1
D gene: .
clone size: .
J gene: TRBJ2-7

CDR3 DNA: TGTGCCAGCTCACCTCAAGTCTCCAGCCCAAAGGCATACTACAATGAGCAGTTCTTC
CDR3 protein: CASSPQVSSPKAYYNEQFF
V gene: TRBV18
D gene: .
clone size: .
J gene: TRBJ2-1

CDR3 DNA: TGTGCCAGCAGCTTAAGGTTCGACTCCTTCCAAGAGACCCAGTACTTC
CDR3 protein: CASSLRFDSFQETQYF
V gene: TRBV7-8
D gene: .
clone size: few
J gene: TRBJ2-5

CDR3 DNA: TGTGCCAGCAGCCCGCCGCCCGGGGGCAATGAGCAGTTCTTC
CDR3 protein: CASSPPPGGNEQFF
V gene: TRBV11-2
D gene: .
clone size: few
J gene: TRBJ2-1

CDR3 DNA: TGTGCCAGCAGTCACATCAGGGGGTCCTACAATGAGCAGTTCTTC
CDR3 protein: CASSHIRGSYNEQFF
V gene: TRBV27
D gene: TRBD1
clone size: many
J gene: TRBJ2-1

CDR3 DNA: TGCAGTGCTAGAGATCCTGGATTGGTATCTGGAAACACCATATATTTT
CDR3 protein: CSARDPGLVSGNTIYF
V gene: TRBV20-1
D gene: .
clone size: many
J gene: TRBJ1-3

CDR3 DNA: TGTGCCAGCAGCTTGAAACAGGCGTCACTAGCGGGAGGGGATACGCAGTATTTT
CDR3 protein: CASSLKQASLAGGDTQYF
V gene: TRBV5-5
D gene: TRBD2
clone size: .
J gene: TRBJ2-3

CDR3 DNA: TGTGCCAGCACCCTGGGACAGATGAACACTGAAGCTTTCTTT
CDR3 protein: CASTLGQMNTEAFF
V gene: TRBV7-2
D gene: TRBD1
clone size: .
J gene: TRBJ1-1

CDR3 DNA: TGCAGTGCTAGTCTATACGGGGGCCTTAATGAGCAGTTCTTC
CDR3 protein: CSASLYGGLNEQFF
V gene: TRBV20-1
D gene: .
clone size: many
J gene: TRBJ2-1

CDR3 DNA: TGTGCCAGCAGTTACCGTGGGACAGGGTACAATGAGCAGTTCTTC
CDR3 protein: CASSYRGTGYNEQFF
V gene: TRBV6-5
D gene: TRBD1
clone size: .
J gene: TRBJ2-1

CDR3 DNA: TGCAGTGCTGACGGGACTAGCGGGAGAAATGAGCAGTTCTTC
CDR3 protein: CSADGTSGRNEQFF
V gene: TRBV20-1
D gene: TRBD2
clone size: few
J gene: TRBJ2-1

CDR3 DNA: TGTGCCAGCAGCTTAGCGGTGTACAATGAGCAGTTCTTC
CDR3 protein: CASSLAVYNEQFF
V gene: TRBV7-2
D gene: .
clone size: many
J gene: TRBJ2-1

CDR3 DNA: TGCGCAATACCCGGCTCGGTCTATGGCTACACCTTC
CDR3 protein: CAIPGSVYGYTF
V gene: TRBV20-1
D gene: .
clone size: .
J gene: TRBJ1-2

CDR3 DNA: TGCAGTGCTAGAGATCTGGAGAGGGCGGGTCAGCCCCAGCATTTT
CDR3 protein: CSARDLERAGQPQHF
V gene: TRBV20-1
D gene: .
clone size: few
J gene: TRBJ1-5

CDR3 DNA: TGTGCCAGCAGCGCGGACAGGGGTTTTGTCGAGCAGTACTTC
CDR3 protein: CASSADRGFVEQYF
V gene: TRBV7-9
D gene: TRBD1
clone size: .
J gene: TRBJ2-7

CDR3 DNA: TGTGCCAGCAGTCCCCCAGCGCAGTTGGGCACAGATACGCAGTATTTT
CDR3 protein: CASSPPAQLGTDTQYF
V gene: TRBV6-2/TRBV6-3
D gene: .
clone size: few
J gene: TRBJ2-3

CDR3 DNA: TGTGCCAGCAGCCTCAGGGATGAAAAACTGTTTTTT
CDR3 protein: CASSLRDEKLFF
V gene: TRBV3-1
D gene: .
clone size: many
J gene: TRBJ1-4

CDR3 DNA: TGCAGTGCGCGGATCCTGGCGGGGCGGCGGTCTTTTAGCAATCAGCCCCAGCATTTT
CDR3 protein: CSARILAGRRSFSNQPQHF
V gene: TRBV20-1
D gene: .
clone size: .
J gene: TRBJ1-5

CDR3 DNA: TGTGCCAGCAGTATGGGACTAGCGGGTCCCTACGAGCAGTACTTC
CDR3 protein: CASSMGLAGPYEQYF
V gene: TRBV27
D gene: TRBD2
clone size: few
J gene: TRBJ2-7

CDR3 DNA: TGTGCCAGCAGCCCACAGGGCTCAGACACCGGGGAGCTGTTTTTT
CDR3 protein: CASSPQGSDTGELFF
V gene: TRBV7-6
D gene: .
clone size: few
J gene: TRBJ2-2

CDR3 DNA: TGCGCCAGCAGCATGACAGGGGAAACTAATGAAAAACTGTTTTTT
CDR3 protein: CASSMTGETNEKLFF
V gene: TRBV5-1
D gene: TRBD1
clone size: few
J gene: TRBJ1-4

CDR3 DNA: TGTGCCAGCAGTTTACCCGGACAGGGACAACCCATATTC
CDR3 protein: CASSLPGQGQPIF
V gene: TRBV28
D gene: TRBD1
clone size: many
J gene: TRBJ2-1

CDR3 DNA: TGTGCCAGCAGCATCAGGGACGAGCAGTACTTC
CDR3 protein: CASSIRDEQYF
V gene: TRBV5-6
D gene: .
clone size: many
J gene: TRBJ2-7

CDR3 DNA: TGTGCCAGCAGTCCAGAGGGGAACACTGAAGCTTTCTTT
CDR3 protein: CASSPEGNTEAFF
V gene: TRBV12-3/TRBV12-4
D gene: .
clone size: many
J gene: TRBJ1-1

CDR3 DNA: TGTGCCAGCAGAACAGGGGGCGCGATGTTTGCAGATACGCAGTATTTT
CDR3 protein: CASRTGGAMFADTQYF
V gene: TRBV6-1
D gene: TRBD1
clone size: .
J gene: TRBJ2-3

CDR3 DNA: TGCGCCAGCAGCTTGGTCGTCAGTACAGATACGCAGTATTTT
CDR3 protein: CASSLVVSTDTQYF
V gene: TRBV5-1
D gene: .
clone size: many
J gene: TRBJ2-3

CDR3 DNA: TGTGCCAGCAGCTATAGCGGGGGCACAGATACGCAGTATTTT
CDR3 protein: CASSYSGGTDTQYF
V gene: TRBV7-2
D gene: TRBD2
clone size: many
J gene: TRBJ2-3

CDR3 DNA: TGCAGTGCTAGAGGGGTGGGCAGAAGCTCCTATAATTCACCCCTCCACTTT
CDR3 protein: CSARGVGRSSYNSPLHF
V gene: TRBV20-1
D gene: .
clone size: .
J gene: TRBJ1-6

CDR3 DNA: TGCAGCGGATTCCCGGGCCAGATGACAGATACGCAGTATTTT
CDR3 protein: CSGFPGQMTDTQYF
V gene: TRBV20-1
D gene: .
clone size: many
J gene: TRBJ2-3

CDR3 DNA: TGCGCCAGCAGCCAAGCACTGGGGCGGGAGGTCAATGAGCAGTTCTTC
CDR3 protein: CASSQALGREVNEQFF
V gene: TRBV4-3
D gene: TRBD2
clone size: many
J gene: TRBJ2-1

CDR3 DNA: TGCAGTGCTAGAGATGGGACTAGCGGTATAGATACGCAGTATTTT
CDR3 protein: CSARDGTSGIDTQYF
V gene: TRBV20-1
D gene: TRBD2
clone size: few
J gene: TRBJ2-3

CDR3 DNA: TGTGCCAGCAGTGGCCTTGGGGTCAGCAATGAGCAGTTCTTC
CDR3 protein: CASSGLGVSNEQFF
V gene: TRBV6-2/TRBV6-3
D gene: .
clone size: .
J gene: TRBJ2-1

CDR3 DNA: TGTGCCAGCAGCTACGGGACTAGCGGGGGCTACGAGCAGTACTTC
CDR3 protein: CASSYGTSGGYEQYF
V gene: TRBV7-9
D gene: TRBD2
clone size: few
J gene: TRBJ2-7

CDR3 DNA: TGCGCCAGCAGCCAAGGAAACTACAGGGAGGATACGCAGTATTTT
CDR3 protein: CASSQGNYREDTQYF
V gene: TRBV4-3
D gene: .
clone size: many
J gene: TRBJ2-3

CDR3 DNA: TGTGCCAGCAGCACCCAGAACACCGGGGAGCTGTTTTTT
CDR3 protein: CASSTQNTGELFF
V gene: TRBV7-2
D gene: .
clone size: many
J gene: TRBJ2-2